This T cell receptor beta chain is drawn from a study of patients and donors after allogeneic stem cell transplantation. The CDR3 sequence is 14 residues long. Germline V lookup: CDR1 PRHDT, CDR2 FYEKMQ (reference sequence). V lost 4 bases and J lost 6, with 13 bases in between. Each CDR3 protein is one row after TCRdb ran MiXCR on the RT-PCR reads. The sample lists 920,000 or so distinct CDR3 sequences, roughly 18% seen once, with 6% in the top ten. A few counts support this clonotype. This receptor was obtained from a human donor who was either an allogeneic HSCT recipient or a stem cell or donor lymphocyte infusion donor (not recorded which). It is not recorded whose cells these are; they may come from a transplant donor. Sequencing was done on a sample of blood, either unsorted or a sorted T cell fraction (not recorded which). The chain is built from TRBV13 and TRBJ1-5; the D is unclear. The CDR3 DNA follows: TGTGCCAGCAGCTCATCGGGCAGTCGTCAGCCCCAGCATTTT. Amino acid sequence: CASSSSGSRQPQHF.